A selection of T cell receptor beta chains follows, all from one sample in a study of beta chain features in type 1 diabetes. The table came from immunoSEQ multiplex PCR; TCRdb's copy has only in-frame clones and leaves some out. The data contain approximately 20,000 clones, about 57% of them singletons. Material: stem cell memory CD4+ T cells from blood. The receptors stem from a man younger than 35 with type 1 diabetes. CDR3s include the opening cysteine and the closing phenylalanine or tryptophan. Fields, in order: J gene, V gene, D gene, clone size, CDR3 DNA, CDR3 protein. D genes are given only for firm matches. Some rows mark clone size as missing; the rest say once, few, many or name a class of expanded clone.

TRBJ2-5,TRBV2,-,few,TGTGCCAGCAGTGAAGCGGCTCGGGGGGCCCAAGAGACCCAGTACTTC,CASSEAARGAQETQYF
TRBJ1-5,TRBV27,TRBD1,-,TGTGCCAGCAGTTCCCTTACTCCCGGACAGGGTAAGAGCAATCAGCCCCAGCATTTT,CASSSLTPGQGKSNQPQHF
TRBJ2-5,TRBV14,TRBD2,-,TGTGCCAGCGGGATAGCGGGGAAAGAGACCCAGTACTTC,CASGIAGKETQYF
TRBJ2-5,TRBV5-1,TRBD2,-,TGCGCCAGCAGCTCCCCGGGACTAGCTACGTACCAAGAGACCCAGTACTTC,CASSSPGLATYQETQYF
TRBJ2-7,TRBV20-1,-,few,TGCAGTGCGGCCCCAACCCACGAGCAGTACTTC,CSAAPTHEQYF
TRBJ2-5,TRBV7-9,TRBD1,-,TGTGCCAGCAGCCTGTCGACAGGGATTGAGACCCAGTACTTC,CASSLSTGIETQYF
TRBJ2-1,TRBV15,TRBD2,few,TGTGCCACCAGCCCCCGACTAGCGGGTGGGAATGAGCAGTTCTTC,CATSPRLAGGNEQFF
TRBJ1-2,TRBV6-5,-,-,TGTGCCAGCAGTTACTCGGGTACAGCCGCTGGCTATGGCTACACCTTC,CASSYSGTAAGYGYTF
TRBJ1-2,TRBV5-4,TRBD1,few,TGTGCCAGCAGCCAAGGAGGGACAGGGGTACCTACTAACTATGGCTACACCTTC,CASSQGGTGVPTNYGYTF
TRBJ1-2,TRBV6-6,-,-,TGTGCCAGCAGTAAAACAGGGTTTGGCTACACCTTC,CASSKTGFGYTF
TRBJ2-1,TRBV9,-,-,TGTGCCAGCAGCGTAGAGGTAGGAGGCAATGAGCAGTTCTTC,CASSVEVGGNEQFF
TRBJ2-1,TRBV18,TRBD2,few,TGTGCCAGCTCACCACGGACTAGCGGGGGTTCCTACAATGAGCAGTTCTTC,CASSPRTSGGSYNEQFF
TRBJ2-5,TRBV6-6,-,few,TGTGCCGCGGGGCAGTTACAAGAGACCCAGTACTTC,CAAGQLQETQYF
TRBJ1-5,TRBV18,TRBD1,few,TGTGCCAGCTCACCACCCCTGGGACAGGGTGATTGGCCCCAGCATTTT,CASSPPLGQGDWPQHF
TRBJ2-1,TRBV6-5,-,few,TGTGCCAGCTCCACGGTGGGCTTCAACTACAATGAGCAGTTCTTC,CASSTVGFNYNEQFF
TRBJ2-1,TRBV30,-,-,TGTGCCTGGAGTAAAGTTTGGAGCTCCTACAATGAGCAGTTCTTC,CAWSKVWSSYNEQFF
TRBJ2-1,TRBV18,-,-,TGTGCCAGCTCACCATGGGACACCTACAATGAGCAGTTCTTC,CASSPWDTYNEQFF
TRBJ1-3,TRBV5-6,TRBD1,-,TGTGCCAGCAGCTCTACAGGGGCTGGAAACACCATATATTTT,CASSSTGAGNTIYF
TRBJ2-7,TRBV7-9,TRBD2,-,TGTGCCAGCAGCCGATGGACTAGCGGGTCCTACGAGCAGTACTTC,CASSRWTSGSYEQYF
TRBJ2-2,TRBV9,TRBD2,-,TGTGCCAGCAGCGTAGGGGGACTAGCGGGAGTTACTGAAACCGGGGAGCTGTTTTTT,CASSVGGLAGVTETGELFF
TRBJ2-2,TRBV30,TRBD1,-,TGTGCCACTTCCCCGGGACAGGGCACCGGGGAGCTGTTTTTT,CATSPGQGTGELFF
TRBJ2-5,TRBV5-1,-,-,TGCGCCAGCAGCTTGGAGGCAGGAGGAGAGACCCAGTACTTC,CASSLEAGGETQYF
TRBJ2-1,TRBV5-1,-,-,TGCGCCAGCACTTTTTCGGCTGTCGGCGGGCACAATGAGCAGTTCTTC,CASTFSAVGGHNEQFF
TRBJ2-3,TRBV7-9,-,few,TGTGCCAGCAGCTTAAGCATGACAGATACGCAGTATTTT,CASSLSMTDTQYF
TRBJ2-5,TRBV5-6,-,-,TGTGCCAGCAGCTTGGAGGCAGGCCCTCTCCAAGAGACCCAGTACTTC,CASSLEAGPLQETQYF
TRBJ1-5,TRBV2,TRBD1,-,TGTGCCAGCGGGGGGACAGGGGGCAGGCAGCCCCAGCATTTT,CASGGTGGRQPQHF
TRBJ1-1,TRBV29-1,-,few,TGCAGCGTTATCAGGGCGGGGACTGAAGCTTTCTTT,CSVIRAGTEAFF
TRBJ1-5,TRBV6-6,-,-,TGTGCCAGCGGAATCGGGAGAAGTAGCAATCAGCCCCAGCATTTT,CASGIGRSSNQPQHF
TRBJ2-1,TRBV18,TRBD2,few,TGTGCCAGCTCACCACCGGGACTAGGAGAGCACAATGAGCAGTTCTTC,CASSPPGLGEHNEQFF
TRBJ2-7,TRBV6-6,-,-,TGTGCCAGCAGCTTGAACAGGGCCTCCTACGAGCAGTACTTC,CASSLNRASYEQYF
TRBJ1-1,TRBV2,-,-,TGTGCCAGCAGTGAGAGGCGGATGAACACTGAAGCTTTCTTT,CASSERRMNTEAFF
TRBJ2-5,TRBV7-2,TRBD2,-,TGTGCCAGCAGCTTCCGACTAGCGACTACCCAAGAGACCCAGTACTTC,CASSFRLATTQETQYF
TRBJ2-3,TRBV5-4,-,-,TGTGCCAGCACCCCTTTAGCAGGGCCCAATCAAGATACGCAGTATTTT,CASTPLAGPNQDTQYF
TRBJ2-1,TRBV10-3,-,few,TGTGCCATCAGTGACAGGGGATCCTACAATGAGCAGTTCTTC,CAISDRGSYNEQFF
TRBJ1-3,TRBV18,TRBD1,-,TGTGCCAGCTCACGTACGACAGGGGGCCTTGGAAACACCATATATTTT,CASSRTTGGLGNTIYF
TRBJ2-7,TRBV7-9,-,few,TGTGCCAGCAGCTTAATCTCTAGCTACGAGCAGTACTTC,CASSLISSYEQYF
TRBJ2-3,TRBV5-4,TRBD1,few,TGTGCCAGCAGCAGGGACAGAGGTACAGATACGCAGTATTTT,CASSRDRGTDTQYF